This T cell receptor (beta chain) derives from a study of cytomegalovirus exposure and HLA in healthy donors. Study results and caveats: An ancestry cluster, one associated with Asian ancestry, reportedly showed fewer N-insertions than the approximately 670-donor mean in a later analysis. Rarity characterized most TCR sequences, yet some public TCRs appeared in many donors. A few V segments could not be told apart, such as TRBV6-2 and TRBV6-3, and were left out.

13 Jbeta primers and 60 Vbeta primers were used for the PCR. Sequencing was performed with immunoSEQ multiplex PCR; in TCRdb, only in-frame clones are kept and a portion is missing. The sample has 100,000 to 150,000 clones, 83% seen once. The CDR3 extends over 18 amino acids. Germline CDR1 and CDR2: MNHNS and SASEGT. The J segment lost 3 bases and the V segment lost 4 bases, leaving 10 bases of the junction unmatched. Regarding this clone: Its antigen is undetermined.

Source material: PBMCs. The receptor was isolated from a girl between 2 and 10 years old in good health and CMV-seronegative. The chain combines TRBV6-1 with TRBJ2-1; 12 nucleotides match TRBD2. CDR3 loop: CASSAIRLAGAYYNEQFF. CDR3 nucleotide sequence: TGTGCCAGCAGTGCAATTAGACTAGCGGGAGCATACTACAATGAGCAGTTCTTC.